Following are 5 T cell receptor beta chains from one sample sequenced in a study of spatial heterogeneity in lung cancer. Documented time point: blood at routine non-recurrence follow-up after resection. One entry per CDR3 protein, called by TCRdb with MiXCR from the 5' RACE reads. The sample records tens of thousands of distinct CDR3 sequences, just under 20% being singletons. This specimen was PBMCs, taken at follow-up. These receptors were collected from a male donor with early-stage non-small cell lung cancer.

This clonotype was seen a handful of times. The rearrangement links TRBV7-2 to TRBJ2-1; perhaps TRBD2 as D (6 bases). Germline V lookup: CDR1 SGHTA, CDR2 FQGNSA. V was cut by 5 bases and J by 0 bases, with 11 bases left in between. The CDR3 contains 15 residues. Here the CDR3 DNA reads TGTGCCAGCAGCCTGACTAGTCCCTCCTACAATGAGCAGTTCTTC. Residues: CASSLTSPSYNEQFF.

The CDR3 nucleotides read TGCAGCGTAGGATTCGGACAGGGTTATGGCTACACCTTC. Translation gives CSVGFGQGYGYTF. The chain has TRBV29-1 and TRBJ1-2, with TRBD1 identical over 8 bases. This CDR3 is 13 amino acids long. Per germline, CDR1 SQVTM and CDR2 ANQGSEA. V shed 6 bases and J 5 bases; nucleotides not matched to a gene: 8.

The CDR3 nucleotides are TGTGCCAGCAACCCTTCGAGGCATCTTCCTTACGAGCAGTACGTC. This sequence encodes CASNPSRHLPYEQYV. The J gene is TRBJ2-7, the V gene TRBV11-2; D is ambiguous. The V end lost 7 bases, the J end lost 4 bases, and 20 bases lay between the germline ends. CDR1 and CDR2 (germline): SGHAT, FQNNGV. The CDR3 runs to 15 residues.

The CDR3 spells CASSEPRATEAFF. CDR3 DNA sequence: TGTGCCAGCAGCGAGCCCCGGGCGACTGAAGCTTTCTTT. The chain employs TRBV9 and TRBJ1-1; D uncertain. The V end was cut by 3 bases, the J end by 5 bases, with 11 bases between. Germline CDR1 and CDR2: SGDLS and YYNGEE. This CDR3 spans 13 amino acids.

This clonotype has only a few counts. V usage is TRBV30 and J usage is TRBJ2-3, with 13 bases that match TRBD2. This CDR3 region has 14 residues. The germline gives CDR1 GTSNPN, CDR2 SVGIG (reference sequence). After removal of 7 bases from V and 4 bases from J, the junction contained 5 bases not matched to a gene. CDR3 in DNA: TGTGCCTCGACTAGCGGGAGGATCCCAGATACGCAGTATTTT. Translating it yields CASTSGRIPDTQYF.